These T cell receptor beta chains were read from a single sample in a study of blood T cell repertoires in COVID-19. Profiled with immunoSEQ multiplex PCR; TCRdb holds only in-frame clones, not every one. The sample includes roughly 300,000 clones, more than 80% of them seen just once. Sequenced: PBMCs or T cells enriched from blood (not recorded which). All receptors derive from a woman aged 25 to 39 who had recovered from COVID-19. Both conserved end residues are part of each CDR3. A D gene is named only where the DNA matches it firmly. Not all rows give a size; the values are once, few, many and, for expanded clones, a class.

cdr3_length: 17; v_call: TRBV9; clone_size: NA; j_call: TRBJ2-3; d_call: TRBD1; cdr3_aa: CASSVLGVDRATDTQYF; cdr3_nt: TGTGCCAGCAGCGTATTGGGGGTGGACAGGGCTACAGATACGCAGTATTTT
cdr3_length: 15; v_call: TRBV10-1; clone_size: NA; j_call: TRBJ2-7; d_call: NA; cdr3_aa: CASSEDPATRYEQYF; cdr3_nt: TGCGCCAGCAGTGAAGACCCAGCGACCCGCTACGAGCAGTACTTC
cdr3_length: 16; v_call: TRBV7-8; clone_size: once; j_call: TRBJ1-4; d_call: TRBD1; cdr3_aa: CASSLGLDRGPEKLFF; cdr3_nt: TGTGCCAGCAGCTTAGGGCTGGACAGGGGGCCGGAAAAACTGTTTTTT
cdr3_length: 11; v_call: TRBV12-3/TRBV12-4; clone_size: NA; j_call: TRBJ1-6; d_call: NA; cdr3_aa: CASSLGRPLHF; cdr3_nt: TGTGCCAGCAGTTTAGGTAGACCCCTCCACTTT
cdr3_length: 17; v_call: TRBV5-1; clone_size: NA; j_call: TRBJ2-6; d_call: TRBD1; cdr3_aa: CASSLESDRPGANVLTF; cdr3_nt: TGCGCCAGCAGCTTGGAATCGGACAGGCCCGGGGCCAACGTCCTGACTTTC
cdr3_length: 14; v_call: TRBV20-1; clone_size: NA; j_call: TRBJ2-3; d_call: NA; cdr3_aa: CSASVTAIADTQYF; cdr3_nt: TGCAGTGCTAGTGTAACAGCCATTGCAGATACGCAGTATTTT
cdr3_length: 17; v_call: TRBV19; clone_size: NA; j_call: TRBJ2-1; d_call: TRBD2; cdr3_aa: CASSIGTSRSSYNEQFF; cdr3_nt: TGTGCCAGTAGTATCGGGACTAGCAGAAGCTCCTACAATGAGCAGTTCTTC
cdr3_length: 14; v_call: TRBV5-1; clone_size: NA; j_call: TRBJ2-2; d_call: NA; cdr3_aa: CASSGQTNTGELFF; cdr3_nt: TGCGCCAGCAGCGGACAGACGAACACCGGGGAGCTGTTTTTT
cdr3_length: 17; v_call: TRBV7-9; clone_size: NA; j_call: TRBJ2-3; d_call: NA; cdr3_aa: CASSPSITGSDTDTQYF; cdr3_nt: TGTGCCAGCAGCCCTTCTATTACAGGGTCGGATACAGATACGCAGTATTTT
cdr3_length: 16; v_call: TRBV9; clone_size: NA; j_call: TRBJ2-3; d_call: TRBD2; cdr3_aa: CASSVGGLGAEDTQYF; cdr3_nt: TGTGCCAGCAGCGTAGGGGGACTAGGGGCCGAAGATACGCAGTATTTT
cdr3_length: 13; v_call: TRBV24-1; clone_size: once; j_call: TRBJ2-1; d_call: NA; cdr3_aa: CATSAEGAGEQFF; cdr3_nt: TGTGCCACCAGTGCTGAGGGGGCGGGAGAGCAGTTCTTC
cdr3_length: 14; v_call: TRBV30; clone_size: NA; j_call: TRBJ1-5; d_call: NA; cdr3_aa: CAWSIDWSNQPQHF; cdr3_nt: TGTGCCTGGAGTATAGACTGGAGCAATCAGCCCCAGCATTTT
cdr3_length: 15; v_call: TRBV5-4; clone_size: NA; j_call: TRBJ2-7; d_call: TRBD2; cdr3_aa: CASSQTSGISYEQYF; cdr3_nt: TGTGCCAGCAGCCAGACTAGCGGGATCTCCTACGAGCAGTACTTC
cdr3_length: 15; v_call: TRBV9; clone_size: NA; j_call: TRBJ2-2; d_call: NA; cdr3_aa: CASSVTPPDTGELFF; cdr3_nt: TGTGCCAGCAGCGTAACCCCCCCGGACACCGGGGAGCTGTTTTTT
cdr3_length: 15; v_call: TRBV6-7; clone_size: NA; j_call: TRBJ1-2; d_call: TRBD1; cdr3_aa: CASSYRDSHNYGYTF; cdr3_nt: TGTGCCAGCAGTTACCGGGACAGTCATAACTATGGCTACACCTTC
cdr3_length: 14; v_call: TRBV28; clone_size: once; j_call: TRBJ2-7; d_call: TRBD1; cdr3_aa: CASSPGTGPYEQYF; cdr3_nt: TGTGCCAGCAGCCCCGGGACAGGGCCCTACGAGCAGTACTTC
cdr3_length: 17; v_call: TRBV7-8; clone_size: NA; j_call: TRBJ2-2; d_call: NA; cdr3_aa: CASSLDRREPNTGELFF; cdr3_nt: TGTGCCAGCAGCTTAGATCGGCGGGAACCGAACACCGGGGAGCTGTTTTTT
cdr3_length: 13; v_call: TRBV30; clone_size: NA; j_call: TRBJ1-1; d_call: NA; cdr3_aa: CAWRRGRDYKAFF; cdr3_nt: TGTGCCTGGAGAAGGGGGAGAGATTATAAAGCTTTCTTT
cdr3_length: 16; v_call: TRBV19; clone_size: NA; j_call: TRBJ1-5; d_call: NA; cdr3_aa: CASSSSTRAGEQPQHF; cdr3_nt: TGTGCCAGTAGTTCCTCGACACGAGCGGGAGAGCAGCCCCAGCATTTT
cdr3_length: 17; v_call: TRBV2; clone_size: NA; j_call: TRBJ2-3; d_call: NA; cdr3_aa: CASRTQFGQGSTDTQYF; cdr3_nt: TGTGCCAGCAGAACCCAGTTCGGGCAGGGTAGCACAGATACGCAGTATTTT
cdr3_length: 15; v_call: TRBV4-1; clone_size: NA; j_call: TRBJ1-3; d_call: NA; cdr3_aa: CASSQGAGSGNTIYF; cdr3_nt: TGCGCCAGCAGCCAAGGTGCGGGTAGTGGAAACACCATATATTTT
cdr3_length: 12; v_call: TRBV5-4; clone_size: NA; j_call: TRBJ2-5; d_call: NA; cdr3_aa: CASSPHRETQYF; cdr3_nt: TGTGCCAGCAGCCCCCATCGGGAGACCCAGTACTTC
cdr3_length: 14; v_call: TRBV5-1; clone_size: NA; j_call: TRBJ1-1; d_call: TRBD1; cdr3_aa: CASSSRQGNTEAFF; cdr3_nt: TGCGCCAGCAGCTCCAGACAGGGGAACACTGAAGCTTTCTTT
cdr3_length: 14; v_call: TRBV7-3; clone_size: NA; j_call: TRBJ2-2; d_call: NA; cdr3_aa: CASRAEINTGELFF; cdr3_nt: TGTGCCAGCCGTGCGGAGATAAACACCGGGGAGCTGTTTTTT
cdr3_length: 13; v_call: TRBV9; clone_size: NA; j_call: TRBJ1-1; d_call: TRBD1; cdr3_aa: CASSSTGGTEAFF; cdr3_nt: TGTGCCAGCAGCTCAACAGGGGGCACTGAAGCTTTCTTT
cdr3_length: 13; v_call: TRBV30; clone_size: NA; j_call: TRBJ2-5; d_call: TRBD1; cdr3_aa: CAWSPGQGETQYF; cdr3_nt: TGTGCCTGGAGTCCCGGACAGGGGGAGACCCAGTACTTC
cdr3_length: 14; v_call: TRBV3-1/TRBV3-2; clone_size: NA; j_call: TRBJ2-2; d_call: NA; cdr3_aa: CASSQVSGTGELFF; cdr3_nt: TGTGCCAGCAGCCAAGTCTCAGGGACCGGGGAGCTGTTTTTT
cdr3_length: 16; v_call: TRBV28; clone_size: NA; j_call: TRBJ1-2; d_call: TRBD1; cdr3_aa: CASSLSGGVGNYGYTF; cdr3_nt: TGTGCCAGCAGTTTATCAGGGGGCGTCGGTAACTATGGCTACACCTTC
cdr3_length: 13; v_call: TRBV27; clone_size: NA; j_call: TRBJ1-1; d_call: TRBD1; cdr3_aa: CASKGTGRAEAFF; cdr3_nt: TGTGCCAGCAAAGGGACAGGGCGGGCTGAAGCTTTCTTT
cdr3_length: 12; v_call: TRBV5-1; clone_size: NA; j_call: TRBJ1-2; d_call: NA; cdr3_aa: CASSKDPEGYTF; cdr3_nt: TGCGCCAGCAGCAAGGATCCGGAGGGCTACACCTTC
cdr3_length: 13; v_call: TRBV6-5; clone_size: NA; j_call: TRBJ1-5; d_call: TRBD1; cdr3_aa: CASREGAGQPQHF; cdr3_nt: TGTGCCAGCAGGGAGGGGGCGGGTCAGCCCCAGCATTTT
cdr3_length: 14; v_call: TRBV19; clone_size: NA; j_call: TRBJ1-1; d_call: TRBD1; cdr3_aa: CASSPGQPANEAFF; cdr3_nt: TGTGCCAGTAGTCCGGGACAGCCTGCCAATGAAGCTTTCTTT
cdr3_length: 13; v_call: TRBV28; clone_size: NA; j_call: TRBJ2-1; d_call: NA; cdr3_aa: CASSLSQDNEQFF; cdr3_nt: TGTGCCAGCAGTTTGAGTCAGGACAATGAGCAGTTCTTC
cdr3_length: 16; v_call: TRBV18; clone_size: NA; j_call: TRBJ2-7; d_call: TRBD2; cdr3_aa: CASSPVPTSGGYEQYF; cdr3_nt: TGTGCCAGCTCACCAGTCCCGACTAGCGGGGGCTACGAGCAGTACTTC
cdr3_length: 18; v_call: TRBV19; clone_size: NA; j_call: TRBJ2-1; d_call: TRBD2; cdr3_aa: CASTRTSGSRSSYNEQFF; cdr3_nt: TGTGCCAGTACCAGGACTAGCGGGAGCAGGAGCTCCTACAATGAGCAATTCTTC
cdr3_length: 15; v_call: TRBV5-5; clone_size: NA; j_call: TRBJ2-7; d_call: TRBD1; cdr3_aa: CASSLYGDRAYEQYF; cdr3_nt: TGTGCCAGCAGCTTGTATGGGGACAGGGCCTACGAGCAGTACTTC
cdr3_length: 12; v_call: TRBV21-1; clone_size: NA; j_call: TRBJ2-7; d_call: NA; cdr3_aa: CASTPEEYEQYF; cdr3_nt: TGTGCCAGCACCCCCGAAGAGTACGAGCAGTACTTC
cdr3_length: 15; v_call: TRBV28; clone_size: NA; j_call: TRBJ2-1; d_call: TRBD2; cdr3_aa: CASSKGLAGVNEQFF; cdr3_nt: TGTGCCAGCAGTAAGGGACTAGCGGGAGTCAATGAGCAGTTCTTC
cdr3_length: 13; v_call: TRBV27; clone_size: few; j_call: TRBJ2-7; d_call: NA; cdr3_aa: CASSLGPEYEQYF; cdr3_nt: TGTGCCAGCAGTTTAGGTCCTGAGTACGAGCAGTACTTC
cdr3_length: 15; v_call: TRBV30; clone_size: NA; j_call: TRBJ2-5; d_call: TRBD2; cdr3_aa: CAWSVGLAGVETQYF; cdr3_nt: TGTGCCTGGAGTGTTGGGCTAGCGGGAGTAGAGACCCAGTACTTC
cdr3_length: 17; v_call: TRBV10-1; clone_size: once; j_call: TRBJ1-3; d_call: NA; cdr3_aa: CASSEMGSFNSGNTIYF; cdr3_nt: TGCGCCAGCAGTGAGATGGGCAGCTTCAACTCTGGAAACACCATATATTTT
cdr3_length: 16; v_call: TRBV5-5; clone_size: NA; j_call: TRBJ2-7; d_call: NA; cdr3_aa: CARTTDKSSPDYEQYF; cdr3_nt: TGTGCCAGGACTACCGACAAATCATCACCCGACTACGAGCAGTACTTC
cdr3_length: 12; v_call: TRBV3-1/TRBV3-2; clone_size: NA; j_call: TRBJ2-7; d_call: NA; cdr3_aa: CASSLSTYEQYF; cdr3_nt: TGTGCCAGCAGCCTATCTACCTACGAGCAGTACTTC